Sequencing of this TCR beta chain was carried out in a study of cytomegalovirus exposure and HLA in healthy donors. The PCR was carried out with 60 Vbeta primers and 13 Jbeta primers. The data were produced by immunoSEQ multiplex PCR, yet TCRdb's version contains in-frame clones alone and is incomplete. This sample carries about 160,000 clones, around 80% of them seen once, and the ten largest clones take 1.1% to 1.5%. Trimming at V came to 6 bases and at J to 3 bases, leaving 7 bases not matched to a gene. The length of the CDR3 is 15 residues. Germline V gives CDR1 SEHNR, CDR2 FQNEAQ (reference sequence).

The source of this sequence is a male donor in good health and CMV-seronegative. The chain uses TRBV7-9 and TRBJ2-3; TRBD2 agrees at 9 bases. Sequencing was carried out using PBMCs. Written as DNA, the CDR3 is TGTGCCAGCAGAATTAGCGGGGGACTAACAGATACGCAGTATTTT. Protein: CASRISGGLTDTQYF.